These 20 T cell receptor beta chains originate from one sample sequenced in a study of shared clonotypes between healthy human individuals. CD8 cells classed as naive were CD45RO-negative and positively selected for CCR7, excluding terminally differentiated effector memory CD45RA+ cells. The assay was immunoSEQ multiplex PCR, and TCRdb's table has in-frame clones only and misses some. The sample shows fewer than 700,000 clones, roughly 95% of them seen only once. Input material: naive CD8+ T cells sorted from blood. These receptors were obtained from a young woman in good health.

This sequence joins TRBV27 and TRBJ2-1; 7 bases map to TRBD2. The germline V gene encodes CDR1 MNHEY and CDR2 SMNVEV (reference sequence). This CDR3 has 15 residues. The ends lost 3 bases at V and 5 bases at J; junction bases unmatched: 7. CDR3 sequence reads: CASSFLRELHNEQFF. The DNA of the CDR3 is TGTGCCAGCAGTTTCTTGCGGGAGCTCCACAATGAGCAGTTCTTC.

The CDR3 sequence: CASSPRTSGKEETQYF. The CDR3 bases are TGTGCCAGCAGCCCCCGGACTAGCGGGAAAGAAGAGACCCAGTACTTC. This chain connects TRBV13 to TRBJ2-5, with TRBD2 identical over 12 bases. V shed 5 bases, J shed 3 bases, and the junction held 7 bases outside the gene matches. The CDR3 consists of 16 residues. Looked up from germline, CDR1 is PRHDT and CDR2 is FYEKMQ (reference sequence).

The chain has TRBV7-9 and TRBJ2-3; D call uncertain. The CDR3 consists of 14 residues. V was shortened by 4 bases and J by 0 bases, with 8 bases between the two germline ends. Germline V lookup: CDR1 SEHNR, CDR2 FQNEAQ (reference sequence). CDR3 sequence (DNA): TGTGCCAGCAGCTCAGTGTCTAGCACAGATACGCAGTATTTT. This codes for CASSSVSSTDTQYF.

V usage is TRBV12-2 and J usage is TRBJ2-7; the DNA was not used to check the table's D call, TRBD2. TRBV12-2 is an annotated pseudogene. This CDR3 has 15 amino acids. The CDR3 spells CASRFRATKNYEQYF. In DNA form, the CDR3 reads TGTGCAAGTCGCTTCCGGGCGACTAAAAACTACGAGCAGTACTTC.

The chain has TRBV10-3 and TRBJ2-3; D uncertain. Trimming shortened V by 0 bases and J by 0 bases, and 10 bases separated the two germline ends. This CDR3 is 16 amino acids long. The germline gives CDR1 ENHRY, CDR2 SYGVKD. The chain's CDR3 is CAISESTGRSTDTQYF. The CDR3 DNA reads as TGTGCCATCAGTGAGTCAACGGGCCGAAGCACAGATACGCAGTATTTT.

CDR3 nucleotides: TGCGCCAGCAGTGAGTTGGGGTTCACGTACAATGAGCAGTTCTTC. Its protein is CASSELGFTYNEQFF. This chain links TRBV10-2 with TRBJ2-1; D is ambiguous. The V end was cut by 1 base, the J end by 4 bases, with 11 bases between. The CDR3 covers 15 residues. Per the germline V gene, CDR1 is WSHSY and CDR2 is SAAADI.

This rearrangement joins TRBV27 to TRBJ2-3; D may be TRBD2 (6 bases). Germline CDR1 and CDR2: MNHEY and SMNVEV (reference sequence). V lost 2 bases to trimming and J lost 3 bases, with 12 bases between them. CDR3 length equals 15 residues. Here the CDR3 reads CASSLQGLETDTQYF. CDR3 in DNA: TGTGCCAGCAGTTTACAGGGACTCGAAACAGATACGCAGTATTTT.

V usage is TRBV28 and J usage is TRBJ2-7; 7 bases fit TRBD1. J gave up 3 bases and V 6 bases, and 5 bases lay outside the gene matches. The CDR3 spans 13 residues. The germline CDR1 and CDR2 sequences are MDHEN and SYDVKM. DNA of the CDR3: TGTGCCAGCAGACCCGACAGGGTCTACGAGCAGTACTTC. This codes for CASRPDRVYEQYF.

The gene calls are TRBV5-4 and TRBJ2-3, with a possible D match to TRBD1 (5 bases). Trimming pared 1 base from V and 6 bases from J, leaving 6 bases between. The germline CDR1 and CDR2 sequences are SGHNT and YYREEE (reference sequence). The CDR3 runs 12 residues. CDR3 sequence (DNA): TGTGCCAGCAGCTTGCAGGGCGATACGCAGTATTTT. Its protein is CASSLQGDTQYF.

This chain connects TRBV9 to TRBJ2-7; no reliable D call. Germline CDR1 is SGDLS and CDR2 is YYNGEE. Between the trimmed V and J ends, which lost 3 bases and 4 bases, there was a span of 11 bases. The CDR3 has 13 residues. The CDR3 region is CASSAGWGYEQYF. As DNA, the CDR3 is TGTGCCAGCAGCGCGGGTTGGGGATACGAGCAGTACTTC.

The CDR3 nucleotides are TGTGCCAGCTTTTTAGGACAGGGGAAAGAGACCCAGTACTTC. Encoded protein: CASFLGQGKETQYF. The chain employs TRBV2 and TRBJ2-5; 9 bases are a match to TRBD1. Germline lookup yields CDR1 SNHLY and CDR2 FYNNEI. J lost 3 bases, V lost 8 bases, and 7 bases had no gene match. The CDR3 has 14 residues.

The chain combines TRBV7-2 with TRBJ1-2; D is possibly TRBD1 (6 bases). Germline assignment: CDR1 SGHTA and CDR2 FQGNSA. There are 13 residues in the CDR3. Trimming cost V 0 bases and J 8 bases, with 10 bases left between them. CDR3 region: CASSLAAGDGYTF. CDR3 nucleotide sequence: TGTGCCAGCAGCTTAGCCGCAGGGGACGGCTACACCTTC.

The chain is built from TRBV23-1 and TRBJ1-1, with D possibly matching TRBD1 (5 bases). TRBV23-1 is labeled an ORF, and its function is uncertain. This CDR3 has 14 amino acids. With 2 bases removed from V and 7 bases from J, the gap between germline ends came to 14 bases. CDR3 DNA sequence: TGCGCCAGCAGTCAAACGACAGCTTCAAATGAAGCTTTCTTT. It translates to CASSQTTASNEAFF.

The V gene is TRBV27, the J gene TRBJ2-5; 10 nucleotides match TRBD1. The J call is in doubt because the DNA end fits TRBJ2-7 better. The CDR3 has 16 residues. Germline-derived CDR1 and CDR2 are MNHEY and SMNVEV (reference sequence). This chain's CDR3 is CASSASPGTGDNEQYF. In DNA, the CDR3 is TGTGCCAGCAGTGCATCGCCCGGGACAGGGGACAACGAGCAGTACTTC.

V and J are TRBV20-1 and TRBJ1-2; a possible D gene is TRBD1 (6 bases). This CDR3 has 11 amino acids. Germline V CDR1 and CDR2: DFQATT, SNEGSKA (reference sequence). Trimming cost V 5 bases and J 6 bases, with 10 bases left between them. The CDR3 bases are TGCAGTGCTTGGGACATGCATGGCTACACCTTC. Encoded protein: CSAWDMHGYTF.

This chain links TRBV2 with TRBJ2-1, with TRBD2 matching over 13 bases. Losses at the gene ends were 2 bases for V and 5 bases for J; bases not matched to a gene: 6. This CDR3 is 17 amino acids long. In germline, CDR1 is SNHLY, CDR2 FYNNEI. Here the CDR3 reads CASSESLGLAGDNEQFF. DNA of the CDR3: TGTGCCAGCAGTGAATCTCTCGGACTAGCGGGAGACAATGAGCAGTTCTTC.

The chain is built from TRBV6-5 and TRBJ2-7; 8 nucleotides align to TRBD2. Germline CDR1 reads MNHEY; CDR2 reads SVGAGI. V lost 2 bases to trimming and J lost 4 bases; unmatched junction nucleotides: 7. The CDR3 loop spans 15 amino acids. The CDR3 protein is CASSYQREPWYEQYF. Written as DNA, the CDR3 is TGTGCCAGCAGTTACCAGCGGGAGCCCTGGTACGAGCAGTACTTC.

V is TRBV7-8 and J is TRBJ2-1; 9 nucleotides line up with TRBD2. The junction had 13 bases not matched to a gene; V was cut back by 7 bases and J by 3 bases. The CDR3 loop spans 17 amino acids. Per the germline V gene, CDR1 is SGHVS and CDR2 is FQNEAQ. CDR3 amino acids: CASTQGSLAGDYNEQFF. For the CDR3, the DNA is TGTGCCAGCACCCAGGGGTCCTTAGCGGGGGACTACAATGAGCAGTTCTTC.

This chain joins TRBV5-8 and TRBJ2-2; possibly TRBD1 for D (5 bases). The CDR3 has 13 amino acids. The germline V and J ends were trimmed by 2 bases and 5 bases, with 7 bases remaining between them. CDR1 is SGHTS and CDR2 is YDEGEE in the germline V gene. The CDR3 is CASSLGETGELFF. The CDR3 bases are TGTGCCAGCAGCTTAGGGGAAACCGGGGAGCTGTTTTTT. Looking up the rest from reference TRBV5-8 and TRBJ2-2 gives the full variable domain: EAGVTQSPTHLIKTRGQQATLRCSPISGHTSVYWYQQALGLGLQFLLWYDEGEERNRGNFPPRFSGRQFPNYSSELNVNALELEDSALYLCASSLGETGELFFGEGSRLTVL.

V is TRBV14 and J is TRBJ2-1, with 10 bases identical to TRBD2. With V trimmed by 0 bases and J by 8 bases, 4 bases remained unmatched. The CDR3 covers 15 residues. Germline V CDR1 and CDR2: SGHDN, FVKESK. The CDR3 spells CASSQETSGKDEQFF. Written as DNA, the CDR3 is TGTGCCAGCAGCCAAGAAACTAGCGGGAAGGATGAGCAGTTCTTC.